The rows below give T cell receptor beta chains drawn from one sample of a study of OX40 agonist ivuxolimab in advanced cancers. TCRdb's table, derived via immunoSEQ multiplex PCR, lists solely in-frame clones and lacks some. The table includes 20,000 to 30,000 clones, about four fifths detected once. Sequenced material: CD4+ or CD8+ T cells sorted from blood, taken in a trial of the OX40 agonist ivuxolimab. Source of these receptors: an adult with an advanced solid tumor such as melanoma, head and neck, liver or kidney cancer. Both conserved end residues are part of each CDR3. D genes are given only for firm matches. The listing skips clone size in some rows; elsewhere it reads once, few, many or a size class.

d_gene: NA
abundance: NA
j_gene: TRBJ1-3
v_gene: TRBV5-1
CDR3nt: TGCGCCAGCAGTTGGGACTCTGGAAACACCATATATTTT
CDR3aa: CASSWDSGNTIYF

d_gene: NA
abundance: few
j_gene: TRBJ2-7
v_gene: TRBV6-5
CDR3nt: TGTGCCAGCAGTTACTCGAGTGAGTCTCCCTACGAGCAGTACTTC
CDR3aa: CASSYSSESPYEQYF

d_gene: NA
abundance: NA
j_gene: TRBJ1-1
v_gene: TRBV6-6
CDR3nt: TGTGCCAGCAGTGACAACACTGAAGCTTTCTTT
CDR3aa: CASSDNTEAFF

d_gene: TRBD1
abundance: few
j_gene: TRBJ2-6
v_gene: TRBV7-3
CDR3nt: TGTGCCAGCAGCTGGGACAGGGCGGCTGGGGCCAACGTCCTGACTTTC
CDR3aa: CASSWDRAAGANVLTF

d_gene: TRBD1
abundance: NA
j_gene: TRBJ1-1
v_gene: TRBV19
CDR3nt: TGTGCCAGTAGTCCCCTGCCCAACAGGGGGGGAGACACTGAAGCTTTCTTT
CDR3aa: CASSPLPNRGGDTEAFF

d_gene: TRBD1
abundance: NA
j_gene: TRBJ2-7
v_gene: TRBV19
CDR3nt: TGTGCCAGTACCGTTGGACAGGGCGCCTACGAGCAGTACTTC
CDR3aa: CASTVGQGAYEQYF

d_gene: NA
abundance: NA
j_gene: TRBJ1-1
v_gene: TRBV10-3
CDR3nt: TGTGCCATCAGTGTTGCCACCCTGGCTGAAGCTTTCTTT
CDR3aa: CAISVATLAEAFF

d_gene: TRBD1
abundance: NA
j_gene: TRBJ1-2
v_gene: TRBV23-1
CDR3nt: TGCGCCAGCAGTCAACTTAGAGAGGGGGCAGGAAGGGGCTACACCTTC
CDR3aa: CASSQLREGAGRGYTF

d_gene: NA
abundance: few
j_gene: TRBJ2-2
v_gene: TRBV30
CDR3nt: TGTGCCTGGAGTGTTGGAGGGACAGTGAACACCGGGGAGCTGTTTTTT
CDR3aa: CAWSVGGTVNTGELFF

d_gene: NA
abundance: NA
j_gene: TRBJ2-5
v_gene: TRBV30
CDR3nt: TGTGCCTGGAGTGTAAACAGGGCCGGGAAGACCCAGTACTTC
CDR3aa: CAWSVNRAGKTQYF

d_gene: NA
abundance: NA
j_gene: TRBJ2-3
v_gene: TRBV7-9
CDR3nt: TGTGCCAGCAGCTCCATTGGAGATACGCAGTATTTT
CDR3aa: CASSSIGDTQYF

d_gene: NA
abundance: NA
j_gene: TRBJ1-2
v_gene: TRBV7-2
CDR3nt: TGTGCCAGCAGCTTAGGGGGGGACTTCGCTGGAGGCTACACCTTC
CDR3aa: CASSLGGDFAGGYTF

d_gene: TRBD2
abundance: NA
j_gene: TRBJ2-7
v_gene: TRBV7-8
CDR3nt: TGTGCCAGCAGCTTACTGGGGGGGTACGAGCAGTACTTC
CDR3aa: CASSLLGGYEQYF

d_gene: NA
abundance: NA
j_gene: TRBJ2-5
v_gene: TRBV11-2
CDR3nt: TGTGCCAGCAGCTTGGGGACTCAGGGGTTGGGGACCCAGTACTTC
CDR3aa: CASSLGTQGLGTQYF

d_gene: NA
abundance: NA
j_gene: TRBJ2-7
v_gene: TRBV9
CDR3nt: TGTGCCAGCAGCCCCAATCAGGGTACCACCTACGAGCAGTACTTC
CDR3aa: CASSPNQGTTYEQYF

d_gene: NA
abundance: few
j_gene: TRBJ2-3
v_gene: TRBV11-2
CDR3nt: TGTGCCAGCAGGTGGTCGCTAGTCACAGATACGCAGTATTTT
CDR3aa: CASRWSLVTDTQYF

d_gene: NA
abundance: NA
j_gene: TRBJ2-6
v_gene: TRBV19
CDR3nt: TGTGCCAGTAGTATAGGATCTGGGGGGGCCAACGTCCTGACTTTC
CDR3aa: CASSIGSGGANVLTF

d_gene: TRBD2
abundance: NA
j_gene: TRBJ2-3
v_gene: TRBV5-6
CDR3nt: TGTGCCAGCAGCTTGGAGCGACTAGCGGGGGTAGATACGCAGTATTTT
CDR3aa: CASSLERLAGVDTQYF

d_gene: NA
abundance: few
j_gene: TRBJ2-2
v_gene: TRBV7-2
CDR3nt: TGTGCCAGCAGCTTAAGCCGGACGAACACCGGGGAGCTGTTTTTT
CDR3aa: CASSLSRTNTGELFF

d_gene: NA
abundance: few
j_gene: TRBJ1-5
v_gene: TRBV5-6
CDR3nt: TGTGCCAGCAGCTTGAGGGGATCCGGTCAGCCCCAGCATTTT
CDR3aa: CASSLRGSGQPQHF

d_gene: TRBD2
abundance: medium-sized
j_gene: TRBJ2-5
v_gene: TRBV28
CDR3nt: TGTGCCAGCAGCAGCGGGGGTGGAGAGACCCAGTACTTC
CDR3aa: CASSSGGGETQYF

d_gene: NA
abundance: NA
j_gene: TRBJ2-1
v_gene: TRBV7-3
CDR3nt: TGTGCCAGCAGCCCCCGCCCCGGGGGGCCGGGTGAGCAGTTCTTC
CDR3aa: CASSPRPGGPGEQFF

d_gene: NA
abundance: NA
j_gene: TRBJ2-5
v_gene: TRBV21-1
CDR3nt: TGTGCCAGCAGCAAAGTGACGACGGCTGATCAAGAGACCCAGTACTTC
CDR3aa: CASSKVTTADQETQYF

d_gene: TRBD2
abundance: NA
j_gene: TRBJ2-3
v_gene: TRBV28
CDR3nt: TGTGCCAGCAGTACGGGGGGGAGCCGCACAGATACGCAGTATTTT
CDR3aa: CASSTGGSRTDTQYF

d_gene: TRBD1
abundance: NA
j_gene: TRBJ2-7
v_gene: TRBV28
CDR3nt: TGTGCCAGCAGTTTAGGACAGGGGGCGAGGGAGCAGTACTTC
CDR3aa: CASSLGQGAREQYF

d_gene: TRBD1
abundance: NA
j_gene: TRBJ1-2
v_gene: TRBV28
CDR3nt: TGTGCCAGCAGCACAGGGGGCGGCTACACCTTC
CDR3aa: CASSTGGGYTF

d_gene: TRBD2
abundance: NA
j_gene: TRBJ2-4
v_gene: TRBV6-4
CDR3nt: TGTGCCAGCAGTGGGGGGGGTCTAGCCAAAAACATTCAGTACTTC
CDR3aa: CASSGGGLAKNIQYF